This T cell receptor (beta chain) was recovered during a study of shared clonotypes between healthy human individuals. The CDR3 is 15 amino acids. The junction had 3 bases not matched to a gene; V was cut back by 1 base and J by 6 bases. Germline CDR1 and CDR2: PRHDT and FYEKMQ (reference sequence). TCRdb keeps only in-frame clones here, not all; method: immunoSEQ multiplex PCR. The data show around 2,000,000 clones, 85% to 95% seen once. Cells designated naive CD8 were CD45RO-negative and were positively selected for CCR7, with terminally differentiated effector memory CD45RA+ cells excluded. The rearrangement links TRBV13 to TRBJ2-1, with 10 bases lining up with TRBD2. The sequence was collected from a man aged 18 to 30 in good health. Sequencing input: naive CD8+ T cells sorted from blood. The CDR3 sequence is CASSLVVAGGNEQFF. CDR3 bases: TGTGCCAGCAGCTTAGTAGTAGCGGGAGGCAATGAGCAGTTCTTC. Full variable domain (outside the CDR3, taken from reference TRBV13 and TRBJ2-1): AAGVIQSPRHLIKEKRETATLKCYPIPRHDTVYWYQQGPGQDPQFLISFYEKMQSDKGSIPDRFSAQQFSDYHSELNMSSLELGDSALYFCASSLVVAGGNEQFFGPGTRLTVL.